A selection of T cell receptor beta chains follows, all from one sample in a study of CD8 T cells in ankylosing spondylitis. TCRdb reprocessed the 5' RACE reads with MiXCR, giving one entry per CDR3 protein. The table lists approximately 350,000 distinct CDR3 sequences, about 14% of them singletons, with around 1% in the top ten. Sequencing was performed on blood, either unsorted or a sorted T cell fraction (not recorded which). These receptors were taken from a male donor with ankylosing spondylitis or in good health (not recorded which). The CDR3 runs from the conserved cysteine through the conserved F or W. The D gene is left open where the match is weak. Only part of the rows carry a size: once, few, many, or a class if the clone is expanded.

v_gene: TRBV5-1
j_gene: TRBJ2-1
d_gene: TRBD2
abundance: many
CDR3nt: TGCGCCAGCAGCTTGGGGGTAGCGGGAGGAGATGAGCAGTTCTTC
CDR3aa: CASSLGVAGGDEQFF

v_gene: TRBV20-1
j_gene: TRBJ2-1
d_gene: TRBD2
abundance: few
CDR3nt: TGCAGTGCTAGAGTACCCCTAGCGGGGGGCAATGAGCAGTTCTTC
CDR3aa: CSARVPLAGGNEQFF

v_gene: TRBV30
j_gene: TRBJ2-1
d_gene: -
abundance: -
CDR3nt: TGTGCCTGGAGTGTGGAGGAGCAGTTCTTC
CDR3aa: CAWSVEEQFF

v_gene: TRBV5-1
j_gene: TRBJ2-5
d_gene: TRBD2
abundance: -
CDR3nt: TGCGCCAGCAGCTTGGGTAGCGGGATCCAAGAGACCCAGTACTTC
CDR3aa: CASSLGSGIQETQYF

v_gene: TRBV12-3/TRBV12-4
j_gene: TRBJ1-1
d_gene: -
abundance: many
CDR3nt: TGTGCCAGCAGTTTGGCCAGGGACACTGAAGCTTTCTTT
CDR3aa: CASSLARDTEAFF

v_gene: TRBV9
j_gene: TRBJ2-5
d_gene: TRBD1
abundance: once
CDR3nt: TGTGCCAGCAGCCCTCCGAACCAGGGGGCCCAGTACTTC
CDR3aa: CASSPPNQGAQYF

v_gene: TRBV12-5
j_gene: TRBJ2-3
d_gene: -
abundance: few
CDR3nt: TGTGCTAGTGGTTTGGGCCAGGGTACCACAGATACGCAGTATTTT
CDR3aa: CASGLGQGTTDTQYF

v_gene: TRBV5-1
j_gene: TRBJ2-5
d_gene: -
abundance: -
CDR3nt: TGCGCCAGCAGCTCCCAAGGAGTGTCCCAAGAGACCCAGTACTTC
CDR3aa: CASSSQGVSQETQYF

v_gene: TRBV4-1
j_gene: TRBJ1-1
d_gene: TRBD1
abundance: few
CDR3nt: TGCGCCAGCAGCCAAGACTGGAGACAGGGGGTTGAGGCTTTCTTT
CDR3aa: CASSQDWRQGVEAFF

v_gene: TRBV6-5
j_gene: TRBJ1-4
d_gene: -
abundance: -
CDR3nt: TGTGCCAGCAGTTACTCACGGCGGAATGAAAAACTGTTTTTT
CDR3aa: CASSYSRRNEKLFF

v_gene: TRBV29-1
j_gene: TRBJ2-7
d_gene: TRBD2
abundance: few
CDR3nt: TGCAGCGTTGGCGGGAGTTCCTACGAGCAGTACTTC
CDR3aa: CSVGGSSYEQYF

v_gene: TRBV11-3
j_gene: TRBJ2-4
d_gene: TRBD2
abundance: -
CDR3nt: TGTGCCAGCAGCTTAGCGAGCGGGGGAGGCATTCAGTACTTC
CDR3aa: CASSLASGGGIQYF

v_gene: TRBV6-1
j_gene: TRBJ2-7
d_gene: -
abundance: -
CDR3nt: TGTGCCAGCAGTGAATCCGGGACAAAGGAGCAGTACTTC
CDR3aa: CASSESGTKEQYF

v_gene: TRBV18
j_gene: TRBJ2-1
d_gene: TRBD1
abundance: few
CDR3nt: TGTGCCAGCTCACCTGGACAGGGGGGGTTTGGCAATGAGCAGTTCTTC
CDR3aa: CASSPGQGGFGNEQFF

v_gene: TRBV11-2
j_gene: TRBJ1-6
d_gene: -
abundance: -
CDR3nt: TGTGCCAGCAGCTCACGGTGGGGGGAGAATTCACCCCTCCACTTT
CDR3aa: CASSSRWGENSPLHF

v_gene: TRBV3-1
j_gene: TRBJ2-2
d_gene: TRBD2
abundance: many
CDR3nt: TGTGCCAGCCGCTCTCTGAGCGGGAGGGCCCCTGCCGGGGAGCTGTTTTTT
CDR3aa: CASRSLSGRAPAGELFF

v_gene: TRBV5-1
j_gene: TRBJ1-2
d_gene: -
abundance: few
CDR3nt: TGCGCCAGCAGCTTGGGGCCCGTGATAAACTATGGCTACACCTTC
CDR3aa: CASSLGPVINYGYTF

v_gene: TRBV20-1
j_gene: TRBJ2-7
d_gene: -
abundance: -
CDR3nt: TGCAGTGCTAGAGAAGGGCAGGACTACGAGCAGTACTTC
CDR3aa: CSAREGQDYEQYF

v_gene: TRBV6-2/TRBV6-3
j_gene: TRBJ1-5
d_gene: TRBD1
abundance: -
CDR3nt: TGTGCCAGCAGTTACTCGAGGGTTGTCGGCGGCTCCGGGACAGGGGGCCTGGGTCAGCCCCAGCATTTT
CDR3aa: CASSYSRVVGGSGTGGLGQPQHF

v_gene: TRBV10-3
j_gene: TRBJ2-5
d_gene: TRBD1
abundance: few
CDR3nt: TGTGCCATCAGTGAGAGGGACAGCCAAGAGACCCAGTACTTC
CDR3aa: CAISERDSQETQYF

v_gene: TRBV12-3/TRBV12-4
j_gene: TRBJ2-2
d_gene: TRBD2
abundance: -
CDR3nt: TGTGCCAGCAGAGGGCTAGCGGAATTCACCGGGGAGCTGTTTTTT
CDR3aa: CASRGLAEFTGELFF

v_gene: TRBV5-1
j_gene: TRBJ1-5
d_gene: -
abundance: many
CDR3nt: TGCGCCAGCAGCCCCGACACCAATCAGCCCCAGCATTTT
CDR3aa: CASSPDTNQPQHF

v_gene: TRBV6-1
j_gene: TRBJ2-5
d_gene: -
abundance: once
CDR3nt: TGTGCCAGCAGTCCTCTCACTTCGACAGGCTCAGGGACCCAGTACTTC
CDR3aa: CASSPLTSTGSGTQYF

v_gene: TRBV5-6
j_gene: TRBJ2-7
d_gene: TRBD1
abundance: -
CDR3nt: TGTGCCAGCAGCCTCGGACAGGGGGGTGACGAGCAGTACTTC
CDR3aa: CASSLGQGGDEQYF

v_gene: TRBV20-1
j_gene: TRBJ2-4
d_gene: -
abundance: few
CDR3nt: TGCAGTGCTTTGGTACGGGCCAAAAACATTCAGTACTTC
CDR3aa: CSALVRAKNIQYF

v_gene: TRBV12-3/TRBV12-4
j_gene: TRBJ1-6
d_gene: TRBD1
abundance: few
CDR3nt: TGTGCCAGCAGTTCAGGGGGGGGCAATTCACCCCTCCACTTT
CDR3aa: CASSSGGGNSPLHF

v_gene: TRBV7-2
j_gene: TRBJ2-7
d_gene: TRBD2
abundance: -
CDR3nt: TGTGCCAGCAGCTCCCCATCGGGGGGGGCGCGTAACGAGCAGTACTTC
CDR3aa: CASSSPSGGARNEQYF

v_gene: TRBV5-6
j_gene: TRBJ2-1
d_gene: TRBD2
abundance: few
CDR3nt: TGTGCCAGCAGCTTAACGGGAGGGAGAAATGAGCAGTTCTTC
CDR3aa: CASSLTGGRNEQFF

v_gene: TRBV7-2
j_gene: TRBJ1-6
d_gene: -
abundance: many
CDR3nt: TGTGCCAGCACCGAGAGAGGTCCACAGGTTAATTCACCCCTCCACTTT
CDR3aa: CASTERGPQVNSPLHF

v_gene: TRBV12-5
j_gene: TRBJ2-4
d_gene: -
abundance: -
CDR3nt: TGTGCTAGTGGTTTGGTCCCCCCCGCAATTCAGTACTTC
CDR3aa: CASGLVPPAIQYF

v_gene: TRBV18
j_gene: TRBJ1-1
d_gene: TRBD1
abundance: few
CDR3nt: TGTGCCAGCTCCTCCGGAGGGGGCCCTGAAGCTTTCTTT
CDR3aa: CASSSGGGPEAFF

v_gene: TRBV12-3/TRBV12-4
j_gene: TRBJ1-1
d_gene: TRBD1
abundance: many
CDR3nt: TGTGCCAGCAGTTTGGGACAGGGGTTTGAAGCTTTCTTT
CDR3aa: CASSLGQGFEAFF

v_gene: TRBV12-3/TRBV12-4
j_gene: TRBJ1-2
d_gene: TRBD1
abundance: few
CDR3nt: TGTGCCAGCACCGAGACAGGGGGGCCTAACTATGGCTACACCTTC
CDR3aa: CASTETGGPNYGYTF

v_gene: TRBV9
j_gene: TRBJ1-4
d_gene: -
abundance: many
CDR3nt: TGTGCCAGCAGCGTAGGAACAGTCTATAATGAAAAACTGTTTTTT
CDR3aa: CASSVGTVYNEKLFF

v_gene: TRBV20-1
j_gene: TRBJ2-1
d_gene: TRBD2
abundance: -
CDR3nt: TGCAGTGCTCCTCCCGGGACTACCTACAATGAGCAGTTCTTC
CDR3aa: CSAPPGTTYNEQFF

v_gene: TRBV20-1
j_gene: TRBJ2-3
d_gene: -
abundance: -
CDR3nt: TGCAGTGCTAGAGCCAGCACAGATACGCAGTATTTT
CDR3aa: CSARASTDTQYF

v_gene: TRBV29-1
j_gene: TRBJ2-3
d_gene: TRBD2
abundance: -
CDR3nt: TGCAGCGTTGGAGGGACTAGCACCTCTAGCACAGATACGCAGTATTTT
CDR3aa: CSVGGTSTSSTDTQYF

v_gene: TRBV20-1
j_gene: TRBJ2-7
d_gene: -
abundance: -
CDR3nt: TGCAGTGCTAGAGATGTAGGCTCAACCTACGAGCAGTACTTC
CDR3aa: CSARDVGSTYEQYF

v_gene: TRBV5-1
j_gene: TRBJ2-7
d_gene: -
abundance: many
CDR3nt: TGCGCCAGCAGCTTGGAGGACGGCTCCTACGAGCAGTACTTC
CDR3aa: CASSLEDGSYEQYF

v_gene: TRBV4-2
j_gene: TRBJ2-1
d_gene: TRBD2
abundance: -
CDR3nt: TGTGCCAGCAGCCGAGTGACCGGGGGGAGCTCCTACAATGAGCAGTTCTTC
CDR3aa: CASSRVTGGSSYNEQFF

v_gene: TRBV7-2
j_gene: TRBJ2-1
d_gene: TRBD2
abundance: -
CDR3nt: TGTGCCAGCAGCTTTCTAGCGGGGCCTTACAATGAGCAGTTCTTC
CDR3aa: CASSFLAGPYNEQFF

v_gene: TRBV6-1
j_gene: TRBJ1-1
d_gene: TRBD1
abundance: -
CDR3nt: TGTGCCAGCAGCACCCCAGGGGGATCTGAAGCTTTCTTT
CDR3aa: CASSTPGGSEAFF

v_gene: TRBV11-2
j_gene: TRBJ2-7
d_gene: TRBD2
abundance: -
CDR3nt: TGTGCCAGCAGCTTAGGCCAGACTAGCGGTCACTCCTACGAGCAGTACTTC
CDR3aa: CASSLGQTSGHSYEQYF

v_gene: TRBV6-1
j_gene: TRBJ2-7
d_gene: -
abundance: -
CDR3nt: TGTGCCAGCAGGGAAGGGGGGGCGGTCTACGAGCAGTACTTC
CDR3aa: CASREGGAVYEQYF

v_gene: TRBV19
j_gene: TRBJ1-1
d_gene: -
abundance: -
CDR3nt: TGTGCCAGTAGATGGGGTTTAGGGCAGGGAGCGGCTGAAGCTTTCTTT
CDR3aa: CASRWGLGQGAAEAFF

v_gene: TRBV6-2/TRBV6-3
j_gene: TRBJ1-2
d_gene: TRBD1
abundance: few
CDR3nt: TGTGCCAGCAGTGGTCGGACAGGGGGCTTGTTGGGCTACACCTTC
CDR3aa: CASSGRTGGLLGYTF

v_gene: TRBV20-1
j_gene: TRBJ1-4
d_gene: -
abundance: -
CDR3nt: TGCAGTGCTACCCAGGATGGAGGAGTAACTAATGAAAAACTGTTTTTT
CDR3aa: CSATQDGGVTNEKLFF

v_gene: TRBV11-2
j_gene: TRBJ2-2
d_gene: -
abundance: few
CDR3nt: TGTGCCAGCAGCTACGCCCTCCCACCGAACACCGGGGAGCTGTTTTTT
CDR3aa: CASSYALPPNTGELFF

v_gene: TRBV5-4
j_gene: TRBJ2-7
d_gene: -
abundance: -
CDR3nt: TGTGCCAGCAGCGCCTCCGGGACTCATCCCTACGAGCAGTACTTC
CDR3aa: CASSASGTHPYEQYF

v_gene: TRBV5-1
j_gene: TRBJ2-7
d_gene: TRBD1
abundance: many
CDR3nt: TGCGCCAGCAGCTTTCAGGGGGCTGAGGAGCAGTACTTC
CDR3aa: CASSFQGAEEQYF

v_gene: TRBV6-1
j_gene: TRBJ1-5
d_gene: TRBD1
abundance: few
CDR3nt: TGTGCCACCCGACAGGGGAAGTTAGCCAATCAGCCCCAGCATTTT
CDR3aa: CATRQGKLANQPQHF